Listed below are T cell receptor beta chains from one sample, sequenced in a study of blood T cell repertoires in COVID-19. Sequenced by immunoSEQ multiplex PCR; TCRdb stores in-frame clones only, minus some. The table lists hundreds of thousands of clones, nearly 90% of them singletons. The sequencing sample was made of PBMCs or T cells enriched from blood (not recorded which). These receptors all stem from a man aged 25 to 40 who had been exposed to COVID-19. The CDR3 runs from the conserved cysteine through the conserved F or W. D genes are given only for firm matches. The listing skips clone size in some rows; elsewhere it reads once, few, many or a size class.

NA,TRBV2,13,NA,TRBJ1-5,CASRGAVPSPQHF,TGTGCCTCACGGGGGGCAGTCCCTTCGCCCCAGCATTTT
NA,TRBV7-2,13,TRBD2,TRBJ2-7,CASSGLAPYEQYF,TGTGCCAGCAGCGGACTAGCACCCTACGAGCAGTACTTC
NA,TRBV4-1,13,NA,TRBJ1-2,CASSQAQAYGYTF,TGCGCCAGCAGCCAAGCGCAGGCTTATGGCTACACCTTC
NA,TRBV11-2,16,NA,TRBJ1-5,CASSLDFAAANQPQHF,TGTGCCAGCAGCTTAGATTTTGCGGCAGCGAATCAGCCCCAGCATTTT
NA,TRBV5-5,17,TRBD2,TRBJ2-3,CASSGTLSGGSTDTQYF,TGTGCCAGCAGCGGAACCCTAAGCGGGGGAAGCACAGATACGCAGTATTTT
NA,TRBV19,15,TRBD1,TRBJ2-7,CASSPRTGGFYEQYF,TGTGCCAGTAGTCCGCGGACAGGGGGCTTCTACGAGCAGTACTTC
NA,TRBV9,11,NA,TRBJ1-2,CASSRGGGYTF,TGTGCCAGCAGCAGGGGAGGTGGCTACACCTTC
NA,TRBV21-1,12,NA,TRBJ2-7,CATKGEGDEQYF,TGTGCCACCAAGGGGGAGGGGGACGAGCAGTACTTC
NA,TRBV2,15,NA,TRBJ2-7,CASKLQMTATYEQYF,TGTGCCAGTAAGCTACAAATGACAGCAACCTACGAGCAGTACTTC
NA,TRBV12-3/TRBV12-4,12,NA,TRBJ2-5,CASSRLYETQYF,TGTGCCAGCAGTCGACTCTATGAGACCCAGTACTTC
NA,TRBV4-1,14,TRBD1,TRBJ1-2,CASSQGGQSYGYTF,TGCGCCAGCAGCCAAGGGGGACAGAGTTATGGCTACACCTTC
NA,TRBV2,13,NA,TRBJ1-6,CASAGELVSPLHF,TGTGCCAGCGCTGGGGAGTTGGTATCACCCCTCCACTTT
once,TRBV18,13,TRBD1,TRBJ1-5,CASSLKGAGPQHF,TGTGCCAGCTCACTCAAGGGGGCCGGTCCCCAGCATTTT
NA,TRBV5-5,15,TRBD2,TRBJ2-1,CASSLAASGNNEQFF,TGTGCCAGCAGCTTGGCGGCTAGCGGCAACAATGAGCAGTTCTTC
NA,TRBV4-2,16,NA,TRBJ1-4,CASSLVVSGANEKLFF,TGTGCCAGCAGCCTGGTGGTGAGCGGGGCTAATGAAAAACTGTTTTTT
NA,TRBV29-1,10,NA,TRBJ1-1,CGGIDTEAFF,TGCGGAGGGATAGACACTGAAGCTTTCTTT
NA,TRBV3-1/TRBV3-2,11,TRBD2,TRBJ2-1,CASSQGKGLIF,TGTGCCAGCAGCCAAGGAAAGGGACTAATCTTC
NA,TRBV4-2,17,NA,TRBJ2-5,CASSQVSRNRALETQYF,TGTGCCAGCAGCCAAGTTTCTCGAAACAGGGCACTAGAGACCCAGTACTTC
NA,TRBV5-1,15,NA,TRBJ2-3,CASSPSRPGTDTQYF,TGCGCCAGCAGCCCATCCCGTCCGGGCACAGATACGCAGTATTTT
NA,TRBV7-7,12,TRBD1,TRBJ1-2,CASGDRVYGYTF,TGTGCCAGCGGGGACAGGGTCTATGGCTACACCTTC
NA,TRBV11-2,14,TRBD1,TRBJ1-1,CASSVGQPNTEAFF,TGTGCCAGCAGCGTGGGACAGCCGAACACTGAAGCTTTCTTT
NA,TRBV30,14,NA,TRBJ2-1,CAWSAGVWGNEQFF,TGTGCCTGGAGTGCAGGGGTTTGGGGCAATGAGCAGTTCTTC
NA,TRBV11-1,14,NA,TRBJ1-1,CASSSDRETTEAFF,TGTGCCAGCAGTTCGGACCGGGAAACGACTGAAGCTTTCTTT
NA,TRBV2,15,NA,TRBJ1-5,CASKEESVRNQPQHF,TGTGCCAGCAAAGAGGAATCTGTGAGGAATCAGCCCCAGCATTTT
NA,TRBV6-5,14,TRBD2,TRBJ2-3,CASDAGGGIDTQYF,TGTGCCAGCGATGCCGGGGGGGGGATAGATACGCAGTATTTT
NA,TRBV7-2,15,TRBD2,TRBJ2-1,CASSLASGGGDEQFF,TGTGCCAGCAGCTTGGCTAGCGGGGGGGGAGATGAGCAGTTCTTC
NA,TRBV4-1,14,TRBD1,TRBJ1-2,CASSHLQGSYGYTF,TGCGCCAGCAGCCACTTACAGGGGTCCTATGGCTACACCTTC
NA,TRBV19,17,NA,TRBJ1-5,CASSIMSGREGNQPQHF,TGTGCCAGTAGTATTATGAGTGGCAGGGAGGGGAATCAGCCCCAGCATTTT
NA,TRBV27,14,NA,TRBJ1-2,CASSQGGGVGGYTF,TGTGCCAGCAGTCAGGGAGGAGGGGTGGGCGGCTACACCTTC
NA,TRBV27,13,NA,TRBJ1-2,CASSFDRGYGYTF,TGTGCCAGCAGTTTCGACAGAGGCTATGGCTACACCTTC
NA,TRBV5-1,18,TRBD2,TRBJ2-3,CASSLPPDGGGPGDTQYF,TGCGCCAGCAGCTTACCCCCGGATGGCGGGGGGCCGGGGGATACGCAGTATTTT
NA,TRBV4-3,15,NA,TRBJ2-1,CASSQVPADYNEQFF,TGCGCCAGCAGCCAAGTACCGGCGGATTACAATGAGCAGTTCTTC
NA,TRBV11-2,14,NA,TRBJ1-5,CASSLGGRDQPQHF,TGTGCCAGCAGCTTAGGCGGGAGGGATCAGCCCCAGCATTTT
many,TRBV7-9,17,NA,TRBJ1-4,CASSLGEQLRGTEKLFF,TGTGCCAGCAGCCTAGGGGAACAGTTAAGGGGTACGGAAAAACTGTTTTTT
NA,TRBV30,14,NA,TRBJ1-2,CAWSRTEKVYGYTF,TGTGCCTGGTCTAGGACAGAAAAAGTATATGGCTACACCTTC
NA,TRBV6-2/TRBV6-3,12,NA,TRBJ2-7,CASSYLAYEQYF,TGTGCCAGCAGTTACCTCGCCTACGAGCAGTACTTC
NA,TRBV4-2,17,TRBD1,TRBJ2-2,CASSEDLTGENTGELFF,TGTGCCAGCAGCGAGGACCTGACAGGGGAGAACACCGGGGAGCTGTTTTTT
NA,TRBV15,11,TRBD1,TRBJ1-1,CATAGGATAFF,TGTGCCACCGCAGGGGGCGCGACGGCTTTCTTT
NA,TRBV4-3,16,NA,TRBJ1-1,CASSQEVSFVNTEAFF,TGCGCCAGCAGCCAAGAAGTCAGTTTCGTGAACACTGAAGCTTTCTTT
once,TRBV5-4,17,TRBD2,TRBJ2-1,CASSLALAGGLYNEQFF,TGTGCCAGCAGCTTGGCCCTAGCGGGGGGGCTCTACAATGAGCAGTTCTTC